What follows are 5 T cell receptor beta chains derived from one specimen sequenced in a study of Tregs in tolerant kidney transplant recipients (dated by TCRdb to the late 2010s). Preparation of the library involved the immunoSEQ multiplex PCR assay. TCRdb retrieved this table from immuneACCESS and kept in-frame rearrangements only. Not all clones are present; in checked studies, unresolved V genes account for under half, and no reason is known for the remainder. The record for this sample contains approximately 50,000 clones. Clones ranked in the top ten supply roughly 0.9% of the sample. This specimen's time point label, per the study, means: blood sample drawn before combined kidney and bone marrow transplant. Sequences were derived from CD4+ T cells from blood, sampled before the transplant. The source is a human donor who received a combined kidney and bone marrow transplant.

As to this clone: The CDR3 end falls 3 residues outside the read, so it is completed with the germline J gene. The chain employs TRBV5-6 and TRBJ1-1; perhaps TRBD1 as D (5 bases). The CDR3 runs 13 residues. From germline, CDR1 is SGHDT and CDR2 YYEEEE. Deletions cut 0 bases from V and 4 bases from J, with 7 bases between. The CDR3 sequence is CASSLVQGTEAFF. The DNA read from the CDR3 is TGTGCCAGCAGCTTGGTCCAGGGCACTGAA.

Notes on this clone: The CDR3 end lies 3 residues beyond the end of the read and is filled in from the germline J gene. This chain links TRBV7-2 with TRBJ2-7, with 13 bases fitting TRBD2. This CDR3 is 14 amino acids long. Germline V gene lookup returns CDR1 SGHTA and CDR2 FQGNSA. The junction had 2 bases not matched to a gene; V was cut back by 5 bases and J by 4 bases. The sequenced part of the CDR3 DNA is TGTGCCAGCAGCCTACTAGCGGGAGGGTACGAG. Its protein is CASSLLAGGYE. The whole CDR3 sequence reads CASSLLAGGYEQYF.

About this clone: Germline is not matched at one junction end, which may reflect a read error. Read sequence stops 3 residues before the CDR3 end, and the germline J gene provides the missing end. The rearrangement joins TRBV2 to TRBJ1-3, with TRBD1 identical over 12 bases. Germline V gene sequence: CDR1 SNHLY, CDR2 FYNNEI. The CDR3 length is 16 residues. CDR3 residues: CASSEGTGGPGGTIYF. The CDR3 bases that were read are TGTGCCAGCAGCGAAGGGACAGGGGGCCCCGGAGGCACG.

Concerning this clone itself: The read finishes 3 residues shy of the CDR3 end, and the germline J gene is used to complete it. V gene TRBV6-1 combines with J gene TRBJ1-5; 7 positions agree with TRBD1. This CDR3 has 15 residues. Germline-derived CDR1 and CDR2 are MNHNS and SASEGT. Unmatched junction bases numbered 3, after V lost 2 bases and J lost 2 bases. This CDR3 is CASSERGRGNQPQHF. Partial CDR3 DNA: TGTGCCAGCAGTGAAAGGGGGCGGGGCAATCAGCCC.

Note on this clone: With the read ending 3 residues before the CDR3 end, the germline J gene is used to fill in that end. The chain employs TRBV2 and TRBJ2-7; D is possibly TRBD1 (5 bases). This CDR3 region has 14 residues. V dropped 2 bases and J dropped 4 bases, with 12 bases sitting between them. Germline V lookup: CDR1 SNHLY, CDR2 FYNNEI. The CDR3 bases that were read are TGTGCCAGCAGTGAAATTGGGGCCATTTACGAG. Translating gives CASSEIGAIYE. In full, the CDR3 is CASSEIGAIYEQYF.